Below, 10 T cell receptor beta chains from the same sample are listed, as sequenced in a study of cytomegalovirus exposure and HLA in healthy donors. Assay used: immunoSEQ multiplex PCR; TCRdb lists only in-frame clones, some missing. Here the sample spans roughly 190,000 clones, roughly 88% being singletons. Sequences were obtained from PBMCs. These receptors came from a woman aged 18-35 years in good health and CMV-seronegative.

The rearrangement joins TRBV6-1 to TRBJ1-4; D perhaps matches TRBD1 (5 bases). Trimming shortened V by 3 bases and J by 8 bases, and 13 bases separated the two germline ends. Germline V gene lookup returns CDR1 MNHNS and CDR2 SASEGT. The CDR3 spans 14 residues. CDR3 loop: CASSEQGQEEKLFF. The CDR3 nucleotides are TGTGCCAGCAGTGAGCAGGGTCAGGAGGAAAAACTGTTTTTT.

The V and J genes are TRBV28 and TRBJ1-5; possible D gene TRBD1, 5 bases. The ends were cut back, 4 bases at V and 5 bases at J, with 15 bases in the middle. Per germline, CDR1 MDHEN and CDR2 SYDVKM. The CDR3 is 15 residues long. In DNA, the CDR3 is TGTGCCAGCAGTTCCTCGGACAAGAAGGATCAGCCCCAGCATTTT. Protein: CASSSSDKKDQPQHF. The variable domain in full, with the rest retrieved from reference TRBV28 and TRBJ1-5, is DVKVTQSSRYLVKRTGEKVFLECVQDMDHENMFWYRQDPGLGLRLIYFSYDVKMKEKGDIPEGYSVSREKKERFSLILESASTNQTSMYLCASSSSDKKDQPQHFGDGTRLSIL.

The CDR3 spells CASSYDWGGYNEQFF. The CDR3 DNA reads TGTGCCAGCAGTTACGATTGGGGGGGCTACAATGAGCAGTTCTTC. This rearrangement joins TRBV6-5 to TRBJ2-1; 7 nucleotides line up with TRBD2. Germline lookup yields CDR1 MNHEY and CDR2 SVGAGI. After removal of 2 bases from V and 3 bases from J, the junction contained 4 bases not matched to a gene. There are 15 residues in the CDR3.

The J gene is TRBJ1-1, the V gene TRBV19; D possibly corresponds to TRBD1 (5 bases). The CDR3 has 13 amino acids. V lost 7 bases and J 5 bases, leaving 14 bases between the germline ends. Per germline, CDR1 LNHDA and CDR2 SQIVND (reference sequence). Here the CDR3 DNA reads TGTGCCAGTAATCCCCGCAGGGATACTGAAGCTTTCTTT. It yields the protein CASNPRRDTEAFF.

The chain combines TRBV7-9 with TRBJ2-1; possibly TRBD1 for D (6 bases). CDR3 size: 17 residues. Germline loops: CDR1 SEHNR, CDR2 FQNEAQ (reference sequence). V was clipped by 5 bases and J by 4 bases, with 21 bases between them. CDR3 nucleotide sequence: TGTGCCAGCAGCCCCGGCCGGGACACCAAATTTTACAATGAGCAGTTCTTC. Translated, it gives CASSPGRDTKFYNEQFF.

The V call is TRBV11-2, the J call TRBJ2-3, with TRBD2 identical over 7 bases. The CDR3 sequence is 14 residues long. Germline V gene data show CDR1 as SGHAT and CDR2 as FQNNGV. J gave up 4 bases and V 3 bases, and 4 bases lay outside the gene matches. The CDR3 is CASSLGGVSDTQYF. The DNA of the CDR3 is TGTGCCAGCAGCTTGGGGGGGGTTTCAGATACGCAGTATTTT.

The chain carries TRBV2 and TRBJ2-3, with 11 bases that match TRBD2. V dropped 8 bases and J dropped 3; count of bases not matched to a gene: 7. Germline assignment: CDR1 SNHLY and CDR2 FYNNEI. The CDR3 spans 15 residues. The CDR3 region has the DNA TGTGCCAGCCGGACCCGACTAGCGGGGACAGATACGCAGTATTTT. This gives the protein CASRTRLAGTDTQYF.

The genes are TRBV6-1 and TRBJ1-2; a possible D gene is TRBD1 (5 bases). The germline V gene has CDR1 MNHNS and CDR2 SASEGT. The V end lost 5 bases, the J end lost 1 base, and 14 bases lay between the germline ends. CDR3 length: 15 amino acids. CDR3: CASSTPGGGNYGYTF. The CDR3 DNA sequence: TGTGCCAGCAGTACCCCTGGGGGAGGTAACTATGGCTACACCTTC.

The gene calls are TRBV13 and TRBJ1-2; D unresolved. Germline CDR1 is PRHDT and CDR2 is FYEKMQ (reference sequence). CDR3 size: 13 residues. Trimming took off 5 bases at V and 0 bases at J, with 7 bases between the two ends. In DNA, the CDR3 is TGTGCCAGCAGCACATTATCTAACTATGGCTACACCTTC. Residues: CASSTLSNYGYTF.

The chain links TRBV30 to TRBJ1-1; D remains unclear. CDR1 and CDR2 from the germline V gene are GTSNPN and SVGIG (reference sequence). V gave up 2 bases and J gave up 5 bases, with 9 bases separating them. This CDR3 is 12 amino acids long. This CDR3 reads CAWSPGGTEAFF. The DNA of the CDR3 is TGTGCCTGGAGTCCGGGTGGAACTGAAGCTTTCTTT.